Following are 10 T cell receptor beta chains from one sample sequenced in a study of somatic mutations in cytotoxic T cells in rheumatoid arthritis. Here immunoSEQ multiplex PCR was the method, and the copy in TCRdb shows in-frame clones only, minus some. Of approximately 13,000 clones detected, 77% appear once; the ten largest clones hold about a sixth. The sequenced material came from CD8+ T cells sorted from blood. These receptors all come from an adult with rheumatoid arthritis.

The rearrangement joins TRBV9 to TRBJ2-3, with TRBD1 matching 7 bases. The germline gives CDR1 SGDLS, CDR2 YYNGEE. The CDR3 contains 15 residues. V dropped 0 bases and J dropped 4; count of bases not matched to a gene: 5. The CDR3 bases are TGTGCCAGCAGCGTAGCTGGGACAGCAGCAGATACGCAGTATTTT. Translated, it gives CASSVAGTAADTQYF.

This chain connects TRBV7-6 to TRBJ1-3; no firm D call. V was trimmed by 3 bases and J by 1 base, leaving 7 bases between them. The CDR3 is 14 residues long. Per the germline V gene, CDR1 is SGHVS and CDR2 is FNYEAQ. CDR3 DNA: TGTGCCAGCAGCTTGTCTGTTTCTGGAAACACCATATATTTT. Translation: CASSLSVSGNTIYF.

V gene TRBV10-3 combines with J gene TRBJ1-3; D remains ambiguous. The CDR3 consists of 14 residues. Trimming stripped 0 bases from V and 8 bases from J, with 11 bases between. CDR1 and CDR2 from the germline V gene are ENHRY and SYGVKD. CDR3 in DNA: TGTGCCATCAGTGAGTCTCCGGGCACCGACACCATATATTTT. The encoded protein is CAISESPGTDTIYF.

The V and J genes are TRBV4-1 and TRBJ2-1; the D gene is possibly TRBD1 (6 bases). V was trimmed by 5 bases and J by 6 bases, leaving 17 bases between them. The CDR3 is 15 amino acids. The germline CDR1 and CDR2 sequences are MGHRA and YSYEKL. CDR3: CASSTAGQRSNEQFF. The CDR3 DNA is TGCGCCAGCAGCACGGCCGGACAGCGGTCCAATGAGCAGTTCTTC.

The rearrangement joins TRBV2 to TRBJ2-1; 9 bases fit TRBD2. Germline V CDR1 and CDR2: SNHLY, FYNNEI. V dropped 3 bases and J dropped 0; count of bases not matched to a gene: 6. The CDR3 sequence is 17 residues long. The CDR3 coding sequence is TGTGCCAGCAGTGATCCGAGCGGGGGGAGCTCCTACAATGAGCAGTTCTTC. Translated, it gives CASSDPSGGSSYNEQFF.

The rearrangement links TRBV15 to TRBJ1-2; D is possibly TRBD1 (6 bases). V was clipped by 5 bases and J by 4 bases, with 14 bases between them. CDR1 is LNHNV, CDR2 YYDKDF, per germline (reference sequence). The CDR3 has 14 residues. The CDR3 DNA follows: TGTGCCACCAGCTCCCATGGGGGCGTCTATGGCTACACCTTC. Encoded protein: CATSSHGGVYGYTF.

The count of this clone is one. The chain couples TRBV28 to TRBJ2-1, with 10 nucleotides matching TRBD2. V gave up 6 bases and J gave up 9 bases; unmatched junction bases: 11. The CDR3 sequence is 15 residues long. The germline V gene has CDR1 MDHEN and CDR2 SYDVKM. CDR3 loop: CASSHSGGVLVEQFF. CDR3 sequence (DNA): TGTGCCAGCAGCCACAGCGGGGGGGTGTTGGTTGAGCAGTTCTTC.

The sample holds a few counts of this clone. V gene TRBV19 combines with J gene TRBJ2-7; tentatively, D is TRBD2 (6 bases). Trimming removed 4 bases at V and 7 bases at J, with 11 bases between. Germline loops: CDR1 LNHDA, CDR2 SQIVND (reference sequence). This CDR3 has 12 residues. The CDR3: CASSTPGGEQYF. CDR3 sequence (DNA): TGTGCCAGTAGTACCCCCGGAGGGGAGCAGTACTTC. The full variable domain, its missing parts supplied by reference TRBV19 and TRBJ2-7, is DGGITQSPKYLFRKEGQNVTLSCEQNLNHDAMYWYRQDPGQGLRLIYYSQIVNDFQKGDIAEGYSVSREKKESFPLTVTSAQKNPTAFYLCASSTPGGEQYFGPGTRLTVT.

The rearrangement joins TRBV6-1 to TRBJ2-5; 13 bases fit TRBD2. The CDR3 extends over 15 amino acids. CDR1 is MNHNS and CDR2 is SASEGT in the germline V gene. The ends lost 3 bases at V and 2 bases at J; junction bases unmatched: 0. This CDR3 is CASSETSGGQETQYF. The CDR3 DNA reads TGTGCCAGCAGTGAGACTAGCGGGGGGCAAGAGACCCAGTACTTC.

The genes are TRBV11-3 and TRBJ2-3, with TRBD1 as a possible D gene (6 bases). V gave up 1 base and J gave up 4 bases, with 6 bases separating them. CDR1 and CDR2 from the germline V gene are SGHNT and YENEEA. The CDR3 sequence is 13 residues long. Here the CDR3 reads CASSLGTADTQYF. The CDR3 nucleotides are TGTGCCAGCAGCTTAGGGACAGCAGATACGCAGTATTTT.